Listed here are 18 T cell receptor beta chains from one sample, sequenced in a study of response to subunit inactivated influenza vaccine. MiXCR, applied by TCRdb to the RT-PCR reads, yields one record per CDR3 protein. The data contain about 620,000 distinct CDR3 sequences, about 11% of them singletons. The starting material was PBMCs from blood, obtained on the day of vaccination. The receptors were sampled from a man aged 45-65 years who received an inactivated influenza vaccine.

This clonotype has only a few counts. This chain connects TRBV10-3 to TRBJ2-2; possibly TRBD2 for D (7 bases). The CDR3 totals 14 residues. Germline V lookup: CDR1 ENHRY, CDR2 SYGVKD. V lost 4 bases, J lost 4 bases, and 10 bases lay in between. CDR3: CAISGGGLTGELFF. The CDR3 nucleotides are TGTGCCATCAGTGGGGGGGGGCTCACCGGGGAGCTGTTTTTT.

The V gene is TRBV20-1, the J gene TRBJ1-4; D gene ambiguous. CDR3 length: 16 residues. Germline CDR1 reads DFQATT; CDR2 reads SNEGSKA (reference sequence). V shed 1 base and J shed 0 bases, with 12 bases lying between them. This CDR3 reads CSARGASEATNEKLFF. CDR3 DNA sequence: TGCAGTGCTAGAGGAGCCTCGGAGGCAACTAATGAAAAACTGTTTTTT.

The J gene is TRBJ2-7, the V gene TRBV6-2 or TRBV6-3, with 8 bases that match TRBD1. Germline CDR1 MNHEY, CDR2 SVGEGT. The CDR3 totals 14 residues. With V trimmed by 6 bases and J by 4 bases, 8 bases remained unmatched. The CDR3 is CASRPTGGPYEQYF. The CDR3 bases are TGTGCCAGCAGACCTACAGGGGGTCCTTACGAGCAGTACTTC.

This clonotype has ten or more counts. This chain connects TRBV12-3 or TRBV12-4 to TRBJ1-1, with 9 bases fitting TRBD1. V shed 0 bases and J 3 bases; nucleotides not matched to a gene: 5. CDR3 length: 16 residues. The DNA for the CDR3 is TGTGCCAGCAGTTTAGCAGGGACAGGGTGGTACACTGAAGCTTTCTTT. This codes for CASSLAGTGWYTEAFF.

J is TRBJ1-2 and V is TRBV30; no reliable D call. The V gene lost 0 bases and the J gene lost 8 bases, with 16 bases spanning the gap. The CDR3 loop spans 14 amino acids. The germline gives CDR1 GTSNPN, CDR2 SVGIG (reference sequence). Here the CDR3 reads CAWSVLPLGSGYTF. The CDR3 DNA sequence: TGTGCCTGGAGTGTACTCCCACTAGGCAGCGGCTACACCTTC.

Only a few counts were recorded for this clonotype. This chain links TRBV28 with TRBJ2-7; 9 nucleotides line up with TRBD1. This CDR3 has 15 amino acids. Germline V gene data show CDR1 as MDHEN and CDR2 as SYDVKM. After removal of 6 bases from V and 3 bases from J, the junction contained 9 bases not matched to a gene. The CDR3 nucleotides are TGTGCCAGCAGCCCTACGGGACAGGGAGACTACGAGCAGTACTTC. The encoded protein is CASSPTGQGDYEQYF.

The J gene is TRBJ2-1, the V gene TRBV5-1, with TRBD1 as a possible D gene (6 bases). Germline values: CDR1 SGHRS, CDR2 YFSETQ. This CDR3 contains 16 residues. V shed 5 bases and J shed 0 bases, with 15 bases lying between them. Here the CDR3 DNA reads TGCGCCAGCAGGGATAAAGGGGGATTCTCCTACAATGAGCAGTTCTTC. Translation gives CASRDKGGFSYNEQFF.

This clonotype has more than one count but fewer than ten. This rearrangement joins TRBV6-5 to TRBJ1-6; 10 bases match TRBD1. Germline V lookup: CDR1 MNHEY, CDR2 SVGAGI. J lost 10 bases, V lost 4 bases, and 10 bases had no gene match. This CDR3 region has 16 residues. The DNA of the CDR3 is TGTGCCAGCAGTTTCCTTCGGACAGGGGGGGAATCACCCCTCCACTTT. Protein: CASSFLRTGGESPLHF.

This clonotype was seen ten or more times. CDR3 bases: TGCAGTGCTAGAGAGGGTTCCACGACCGTCGGCTACACCTTC. Translated, it gives CSAREGSTTVGYTF. V usage is TRBV20-1 and J usage is TRBJ1-2; D unclear. The CDR3 sequence is 14 residues long. Germline-derived CDR1 and CDR2 are DFQATT and SNEGSKA (reference sequence). Trimming took 0 bases from V and 8 from J, leaving 16 bases between them.

This clonotype was detected ten times or more. The DNA is left out, because the CDR3 cannot be placed on it with certainty; the CDR3 is given as TCRdb lists it. The chain links TRBV29-1 to TRBJ1-2; TRBD1 is the table's D call, not checked against the DNA. Germline assignment: CDR1 SQVTM and CDR2 ANQGSEA. The CDR3 has 14 amino acids, counting both end residues. CDR3 region: CSVDSSGQNYGYTF.

The chain is built from TRBV7-2 and TRBJ1-4; 8 nucleotides agree with TRBD1. V was clipped by 5 bases and J by 10 bases; unmatched bases: 9. Germline CDR1 and CDR2: SGHTA and FQGNSA. The CDR3 loop spans 14 amino acids. The CDR3 spells CASSLRQGLGKLFF. In nucleotides, the CDR3 is TGTGCCAGCAGCCTACGACAGGGGTTGGGAAAACTGTTTTTT.

This clonotype was seen repeatedly, ten times or more. The chain joins TRBV14 to TRBJ2-2; D gene unclear. The germline V and J ends were trimmed by 4 bases and 4 bases, with 10 bases remaining between them. The CDR3 totals 14 residues. The V gene's germline CDR1 is SGHDN and CDR2 FVKESK. The CDR3 region has the DNA TGTGCCAGCAGCCCTTCGGGCGTCACCGGGGAGCTGTTTTTT. It codes for CASSPSGVTGELFF.

Many counts were recorded for this clonotype. V usage is TRBV9 and J usage is TRBJ2-1, with 9 bases identical to TRBD2. Trimming removed 0 bases from V and 0 bases from J; junction bases left unmatched: 10. The CDR3 is 19 amino acids. CDR1 SGDLS and CDR2 YYNGEE come from the germline V gene. The CDR3 region has the DNA TGTGCCAGCAGCGTAGCTTTAGCGGGGGTCACGAGCTCCTACAATGAGCAGTTCTTC. This gives the protein CASSVALAGVTSSYNEQFF.

Only a few counts were recorded for this clonotype. The chain is built from TRBV7-6 and TRBJ2-1; no clear D. V gave up 1 base and J gave up 9 bases, with 13 bases separating them. The length of the CDR3 is 14 residues. The V gene's germline CDR1 is SGHVS and CDR2 FNYEAQ. The CDR3 DNA is TGTGCCAGCAGCTTAGAGGGTTCATTTGGTGAGCAGTTCTTC. Translated, it gives CASSLEGSFGEQFF.

V gene TRBV20-1 combines with J gene TRBJ2-1; D not resolved. The germline CDR1 and CDR2 sequences are DFQATT and SNEGSKA (reference sequence). This CDR3 has 10 residues. The V and J ends lost 4 bases and 10 bases respectively, with 8 bases between them. The CDR3 nucleotides are TGCAGTGCTACTGCACGCGAGCAGTTCTTC. This sequence encodes CSATAREQFF.

The gene calls are TRBV7-9 and TRBJ2-7; D gene ambiguous. The CDR3 contains 11 residues. V gave up 5 bases and J gave up 5 bases, with 7 bases separating them. Germline loops: CDR1 SEHNR, CDR2 FQNEAQ (reference sequence). For the CDR3, the DNA is TGTGCCAGCAGCCAGTGGGACGAGCAGTACTTC. Translation: CASSQWDEQYF.

This clonotype was observed many times. The rearrangement uses TRBV6-2 or TRBV6-3 and TRBJ2-3; 9 positions agree with TRBD2. The trim removed 4 bases at V and 3 bases at J, leaving 5 bases unmatched. The CDR3 totals 15 residues. CDR1 is MNHEY and CDR2 is SVGEGT in the germline V gene. DNA for the CDR3: TGTGCCAGCAGTTTGGTTAGCGGGAGAACAGATACGCAGTATTTT. The encoded protein is CASSLVSGRTDTQYF.

The rearrangement joins TRBV29-1 to TRBJ2-1; 7 bases are shared with TRBD2. In germline, CDR1 is SQVTM, CDR2 ANQGSEA. This CDR3 has 17 residues. V trimming: 0 bases; J trimming: 7 bases; junction bases outside the gene matches: 15. CDR3 sequence reads: CSVEDGGRGRWVNEQFF. The CDR3, as DNA: TGCAGCGTTGAAGATGGAGGTCGCGGGAGATGGGTTAATGAGCAGTTCTTC.